The 18 T cell receptor beta chains presented below share a single source sample, sequenced in a study of early T cells in non-severe SARS-CoV-2 infection. TCRdb called the 5' RACE reads again in MiXCR, with one record for every CDR3 protein. The sample has fewer than 35,000 distinct CDR3 sequences; 5% are singletons. Sequenced input: whole blood. The receptor source for this set is an adult who was a healthcare worker with PCR-confirmed SARS-CoV-2 infection or an uninfected control (not recorded which).

This clonotype was counted many times. The chain joins TRBV28 to TRBJ2-7, with 7 bases matching TRBD1. The germline V gene has CDR1 MDHEN and CDR2 SYDVKM. The CDR3 extends over 15 amino acids. V lost 8 bases and J lost 6; bases outside the gene matches: 16. Here the CDR3 DNA reads TGTGCCAGCTTGCGCTCCGGGACAGCGAAGGGCGAGCAGTACTTC. Protein: CASLRSGTAKGEQYF.

V usage is TRBV6-6 and J usage is TRBJ1-6; D not resolved. Germline V CDR1 and CDR2: MNHNY, SVGAGI (reference sequence). The ends were cut back, 8 bases at V and 0 bases at J, with 14 bases in the middle. CDR3 length: 16 amino acids. In nucleotides, the CDR3 is TGTGCCAGCCTCCCGGACCCGAGCTCCTATAATTCACCCCTCCACTTT. It is translated as CASLPDPSSYNSPLHF.

In its sample, this clonotype was seen many times. The V call is TRBV5-4, the J call TRBJ2-3; a possible D gene is TRBD2 (6 bases). V lost 1 base, J lost 0 bases, and 15 bases lay in between. The CDR3 is 17 residues long. Germline CDR1 SGHNT, CDR2 YYREEE (reference sequence). CDR3 nucleotide sequence: TGTGCCAGCAGCTTGAGACTTACTAGCACTAGCACAGATACGCAGTATTTT. Amino acid sequence: CASSLRLTSTSTDTQYF.

This clonotype was detected ten times or more. This rearrangement joins TRBV20-1 to TRBJ2-5; possibly TRBD1 or TRBD2 for D (5 bases each). Germline CDR1 is DFQATT and CDR2 is SNEGSKA (reference sequence). V lost 4 bases, J lost 5 bases, and 20 bases lay in between. CDR3 length equals 15 residues. The CDR3 reads CSAISPGTQRETQYF. DNA of the CDR3: TGCAGTGCTATATCCCCCGGGACCCAGAGGGAGACCCAGTACTTC.

This clonotype has more than one count but fewer than ten. This sequence joins TRBV9 and TRBJ2-1; TRBD2 agrees at 7 bases. Trimming cost V 3 bases and J 6 bases; bases outside gene matches: 12. Germline CDR1 SGDLS, CDR2 YYNGEE. The CDR3 spans 16 residues. This chain's CDR3 is CASSATFGGGINEQFF. CDR3 sequence (DNA): TGTGCCAGCAGCGCCACCTTTGGGGGGGGGATCAATGAGCAGTTCTTC.

By its share, this clonotype is medium-sized (0.01 to 0.1%). This chain links TRBV29-1 with TRBJ2-7; 7 positions match TRBD1. The CDR3 is 13 amino acids. V shed 3 bases and J 4 bases; nucleotides not matched to a gene: 6. Looked up from germline, CDR1 is SQVTM and CDR2 is ANQGSEA. CDR3 nucleotides: TGCAGCGTTGAGTTTTTGGACAGGTACGAGCAGTACTTC. Translating it yields CSVEFLDRYEQYF.

This clonotype was recorded many times. Here the CDR3 reads CSVEPRGQNYGYTF. The CDR3 DNA sequence: TGCAGCGTTGAGCCGAGGGGGCAAAACTATGGCTACACCTTC. The chain joins TRBV29-1 to TRBJ1-2; the match to TRBD1 covers 7 bases. After removal of 3 bases from V and 2 bases from J, the junction contained 6 bases not matched to a gene. This CDR3 is 14 amino acids long. Germline V CDR1 and CDR2: SQVTM, ANQGSEA. Based on the CDR3 plus reference TRBV29-1 and TRBJ1-2, the full variable domain is SAVISQKPSRDICQRGTSLTIQCQVDSQVTMMFWYRQQPGQSLTLIATANQGSEATYESGFVIDKFPISRPNLTFSTLTVSNMSPEDSSIYLCSVEPRGQNYGYTFGSGTRLTVV.

A word on this clonotype: A much more abundant neighbour one base away suggests this may be a read error. V is TRBV6-1 and J is TRBJ1-2; perhaps TRBD1 as D (6 bases). Germline V gene data show CDR1 as MNHNS and CDR2 as SASEGT. This CDR3 spans 16 amino acids. CDR3 coding DNA: TGTGCCAGCAGTTGGACAGCTGCGAGCAATCTTTATGGCTACGCCTTC. Translated, it gives CASSWTAASNLYGYAF.

Ten or more counts support this clonotype. This sequence joins TRBV7-4 and TRBJ1-5; 8 positions agree with TRBD1. The V segment lost 4 bases and the J segment 3 bases; nucleotides outside the gene matches: 11. Germline assignment: CDR1 SGHVT and CDR2 SQSDAQ. The CDR3 runs 17 residues. CDR3 loop: CASSSKDRATANQPQHF. The CDR3 DNA reads as TGTGCCAGCAGCTCCAAGGACAGGGCAACAGCCAATCAGCCCCAGCATTTT. Variable domain in full (rest from reference TRBV7-4 and TRBJ1-5): GAGVSQSPRYKVAKRGRDVALRCDSISGHVTLYWYRQTLGQGSEVLTYSQSDAQRDKSGRPSGRFSAERPERSVSTLKIQRTEQGDSAVYLCASSSKDRATANQPQHFGDGTRLSIL.

The rearrangement joins TRBV7-2 to TRBJ2-5; weak D call: TRBD1 (6 bases). The CDR3 spans 16 residues. Between the trimmed V and J ends, which lost 4 bases and 2 bases, there was a span of 17 bases. Germline CDR1 SGHTA, CDR2 FQGNSA. CDR3 protein: CASSSEAWGLQETQYF. CDR3 coding DNA: TGTGCCAGCAGCTCCGAGGCATGGGGGCTACAAGAGACCCAGTACTTC.

This clonotype was recorded at least ten times. This sequence joins TRBV29-1 and TRBJ1-4; D gene uncertain. The germline V gene has CDR1 SQVTM and CDR2 ANQGSEA. The CDR3 totals 15 residues. V lost 5 bases and J 5 bases, leaving 18 bases between the germline ends. The CDR3 region has the DNA TGCAGCGTTCTCCACCCGCCAGGAAGAAATGAAAAACTGTTTTTT. It specifies CSVLHPPGRNEKLFF.

This clonotype was observed many times. The chain links TRBV9 to TRBJ2-1; possibly TRBD2 for D (6 bases). The CDR3 sequence is 15 residues long. Germline V gene sequence: CDR1 SGDLS, CDR2 YYNGEE. The V and J ends lost 2 bases and 0 bases respectively, with 9 bases between them. The CDR3 loop reads CASSVSGSSYNEQFF. CDR3 DNA sequence: TGTGCCAGCAGCGTTAGCGGTAGCTCCTACAATGAGCAGTTCTTC.

The gene calls are TRBV29-1 and TRBJ2-3; 12 positions match TRBD2. CDR3 length equals 16 residues. Germline lookup yields CDR1 SQVTM and CDR2 ANQGSEA. The J segment lost 4 bases and the V segment lost 3 bases, leaving 8 bases of the junction unmatched. CDR3 sequence: CSVDGLAGRRADTQYF. CDR3 coding DNA: TGCAGCGTTGATGGACTAGCGGGGCGTAGAGCAGATACGCAGTATTTT.

J is TRBJ2-7 and V is TRBV7-2; D uncertain. CDR1 is SGHTA, CDR2 FQGNSA, per germline. V lost 6 bases and J 4 bases, leaving 7 bases between the germline ends. The CDR3 sequence is 11 residues long. The CDR3: CASRGIYEQYF. CDR3 DNA: TGTGCCAGCAGGGGGATTTACGAGCAGTACTTC. The full variable domain, with the rest looked up from reference TRBV7-2 and TRBJ2-7, is GAGVSQSPSNKVTEKGKDVELRCDPISGHTALYWYRQSLGQGLEFLIYFQGNSAPDKSGLPSDRFSAERTGGSVSTLTIQRTQQEDSAVYLCASRGIYEQYFGPGTRLTVT.

This clonotype was recorded a few times. The genes are TRBV6-5 and TRBJ1-1; maybe TRBD1 (5 bases). The CDR3 is made up of 17 amino acids. Trimming cost V 4 bases and J 3 bases, with 21 bases left between them. Per germline, CDR1 MNHEY and CDR2 SVGAGI. In DNA, the CDR3 is TGTGCCAGCAGTTTGGGGGTCCGGCCACGGTCGGACACTGAAGCTTTCTTT. Its translation is CASSLGVRPRSDTEAFF.

This clonotype appeared a few times. The chain employs TRBV5-8 and TRBJ2-3; 13 nucleotides align to TRBD2. Germline CDR1 is SGHTS and CDR2 is YDEGEE. Trimming took 4 bases from V and 2 from J; bases not matched to a gene: 4. This CDR3 contains 16 residues. CDR3: CASSTLAGGSTDTQYF. CDR3 in DNA: TGTGCCAGCAGCACACTAGCGGGGGGGTCCACAGATACGCAGTATTTT. Complete variable domain (other parts from reference TRBV5-8 and TRBJ2-3): EAGVTQSPTHLIKTRGQQATLRCSPISGHTSVYWYQQALGLGLQFLLWYDEGEERNRGNFPPRFSGRQFPNYSSELNVNALELEDSALYLCASSTLAGGSTDTQYFGPGTRLTVL.

In its sample, this clonotype was seen many times. The chain employs TRBV3-1 and TRBJ1-2; D unclear. V was pared by 0 bases and J by 1 base, with 9 bases between. This CDR3 spans 15 amino acids. Germline loops: CDR1 LGHDT, CDR2 YNNKEL (reference sequence). The CDR3 sequence: CASSQELGINYGYTF. The CDR3, as DNA: TGTGCCAGCAGCCAAGAGCTGGGAATTAACTATGGCTACACCTTC.

The chain combines TRBV4-3 with TRBJ2-6; D not resolved. Germline lookup yields CDR1 LGHNA and CDR2 YSLEER. V was shortened by 0 bases and J by 0 bases, with 6 bases between the two germline ends. The CDR3 is 16 residues long. The CDR3 DNA is TGCGCCAGCAGCCAAGAACAACTCTCTGGGGCCAACGTCCTGACTTTC. Amino acid sequence: CASSQEQLSGANVLTF.